Following are 22 T cell receptor beta chains from one sample sequenced in a study of blood T cell repertoires in COVID-19. Generated by immunoSEQ multiplex PCR, the TCRdb table keeps only in-frame clones and is missing some. The data show under 250,000 clones, roughly 78% seen once. Sequences were obtained from peripheral blood. Source of these receptors: a woman aged 40-49 years with acute or convalescent COVID-19.

V and J are TRBV2 and TRBJ1-4; D unresolved. CDR3 length: 14 residues. Germline CDR1 is SNHLY and CDR2 is FYNNEI. With 4 bases removed from V and 2 bases from J, the gap between germline ends came to 8 bases. The CDR3 here is CASSAGRTNEKLFF. The CDR3 DNA is TGTGCCAGCAGTGCGGGGAGGACTAATGAAAAACTGTTTTTT.

A few counts support this clone. CDR3 DNA: TGCGCCAGCAGCCAAACCGGGAGCGGGAACGAGCAGTACTTC. The encoded protein is CASSQTGSGNEQYF. The genes are TRBV4-1 and TRBJ2-7; 7 bases are a match to TRBD2. The junction had 6 bases not matched to a gene; V was cut back by 2 bases and J by 5 bases. The CDR3 is made up of 14 amino acids. The germline V gene encodes CDR1 MGHRA and CDR2 YSYEKL.

V gene TRBV9 combines with J gene TRBJ1-1; tentatively, D is TRBD1 (6 bases). CDR1 is SGDLS and CDR2 is YYNGEE in the germline V gene. This CDR3 contains 14 residues. Trimming took off 0 bases at V and 0 bases at J, with 6 bases between the two ends. CDR3 region: CASSVGQVNTEAFF. DNA of the CDR3: TGTGCCAGCAGCGTAGGACAGGTGAACACTGAAGCTTTCTTT.

The gene calls are TRBV2 and TRBJ2-7, with 10 bases identical to TRBD2. V shed 4 bases and J 3 bases; nucleotides not matched to a gene: 15. This CDR3 comprises 18 residues. Germline values: CDR1 SNHLY, CDR2 FYNNEI. CDR3 protein: CASSVGRPSGGSGYEQYF. In DNA, the CDR3 is TGTGCCAGCAGTGTGGGTAGGCCTAGCGGGGGATCGGGCTACGAGCAGTACTTC.

This sequence joins TRBV11-2 and TRBJ1-1, with 7 bases lining up with TRBD1. This CDR3 spans 16 amino acids. With 5 bases clipped from V and 7 bases from J, the junction kept 16 bases outside the gene matches. Germline loops: CDR1 SGHAT, CDR2 FQNNGV. The CDR3 DNA sequence: TGTGCCAGCAGCCCCCCAACAGGGGCCCTCAGCTTTGAAGCTTTCTTT. Encoded protein: CASSPPTGALSFEAFF.

J is TRBJ1-2 and V is TRBV29-1, with a tentative D call TRBD1 (6 bases). CDR3 length: 12 amino acids. Trimming pared 8 bases from V and 4 bases from J, leaving 14 bases between. Looked up from germline, CDR1 is SQVTM and CDR2 is ANQGSEA. The CDR3 DNA reads as TGCAGCTTTTCAGGGGATTTCTATGGCTACACCTTC. Translation gives CSFSGDFYGYTF.

The V gene is TRBV30, the J gene TRBJ2-7, with 10 bases fitting TRBD1. The CDR3 contains 14 residues. Looked up from germline, CDR1 is GTSNPN and CDR2 is SVGIG (reference sequence). The trim removed 2 bases at V and 5 bases at J, leaving 6 bases unmatched. CDR3 sequence: CAWSTGTGDHEQYF. CDR3 bases: TGTGCCTGGAGTACCGGGACAGGGGACCACGAGCAGTACTTC. The variable domain in full, with the rest retrieved from reference TRBV30 and TRBJ2-7, is SQTIHQWPATLVQPVGSPLSLECTVEGTSNPNLYWYRQAAGRGLQLLFYSVGIGQISSEVPQNLSASRPQDRQFILSSKKLLLSDSGFYLCAWSTGTGDHEQYFGPGTRLTVT.

V gene TRBV7-9 combines with J gene TRBJ2-3; 8 positions match TRBD2. The germline V gene has CDR1 SEHNR and CDR2 FQNEAQ (reference sequence). After removal of 0 bases from V and 2 bases from J, the junction contained 7 bases not matched to a gene. The CDR3 has 17 residues. The CDR3 DNA reads TGTGCCAGCAGCTTAGCTTCCGGGACTAGGGACACAGATACGCAGTATTTT. Protein product: CASSLASGTRDTDTQYF.

Only one count was recorded for this clone. Here the CDR3 reads CATSDLMGGGTDTQYF. Written as DNA, the CDR3 is TGTGCCACCAGTGATTTGATGGGAGGAGGTACAGATACGCAGTATTTT. V and J are TRBV24-1 and TRBJ2-3; weak D call: TRBD2 (6 bases). Deletions cut 0 bases from V and 3 bases from J, with 12 bases between. CDR3 size: 16 residues. CDR1 is KGHDR and CDR2 is SFDVKD in the germline V gene.

The chain recombines TRBV4-3 with TRBJ1-1; D call uncertain. This CDR3 has 16 amino acids. V lost 0 bases, J lost 1 base, and 12 bases lay in between. CDR1 is LGHNA and CDR2 is YSLEER in the germline V gene. The CDR3 region has the DNA TGCGCCAGCAGCCAAGATCGGAGAGTAGGGAACACTGAAGCTTTCTTT. Translating it yields CASSQDRRVGNTEAFF.

This CDR3 is CATSEPRDRVVWPQHF. CDR3 bases: TGTGCCACCAGTGAACCTCGGGACAGGGTAGTTTGGCCCCAGCATTTT. The J gene is TRBJ1-5, the V gene TRBV24-1; TRBD1 matches at 9 bases. V was pared by 4 bases and J by 9 bases, with 12 bases of the junction left unmatched. Germline CDR1 and CDR2: KGHDR and SFDVKD. This CDR3 is 16 amino acids long.

This clone showed up just once. This chain links TRBV14 with TRBJ2-7, with 7 positions matching TRBD1. The germline CDR1 and CDR2 sequences are SGHDN and FVKESK. The CDR3 length is 16 residues. Trimming took 0 bases from V and 0 from J; bases not matched to a gene: 5. CDR3 sequence: CASSQERDSFSYEQYF. The DNA for the CDR3 is TGTGCCAGCAGCCAAGAACGGGACAGTTTCTCCTACGAGCAGTACTTC. Full variable domain (outside the CDR3, taken from reference TRBV14 and TRBJ2-7): EAGVTQFPSHSVIEKGQTVTLRCDPISGHDNLYWYRRVMGKEIKFLLHFVKESKQDESGMPNNRFLAERTGGTYSTLKVQPAELEDSGVYFCASSQERDSFSYEQYFGPGTRLTVT.

This chain uses TRBV11-2 with TRBJ2-3; D is ambiguous. V was shortened by 5 bases and J by 1 base, with 10 bases between the two germline ends. The CDR3 loop spans 14 amino acids. The V gene's germline CDR1 is SGHAT and CDR2 FQNNGV. The CDR3 nucleotides are TGTGCCAGCAGCCCGCGGTCGGGCACAGATACGCAGTATTTT. Translation gives CASSPRSGTDTQYF.

The V and J genes are TRBV11-2 and TRBJ2-2; D may be TRBD2 (7 bases). This CDR3 spans 15 amino acids. Germline V CDR1 and CDR2: SGHAT, FQNNGV. V lost 1 base and J lost 5, with 11 bases in between. The CDR3 nucleotides read TGTGCCAGCAGCTTAGGGACTAGGGGGACCGGGGAGCTGTTTTTT. Its translation: CASSLGTRGTGELFF.

The rearrangement joins TRBV6-5 to TRBJ2-3, with TRBD1 matching over 7 bases. Germline CDR1 reads MNHEY; CDR2 reads SVGAGI. The CDR3 totals 15 residues. Trimming took 6 bases from V and 0 from J; bases not matched to a gene: 6. CDR3 sequence: CASSYRGYSTDTQYF. Here the CDR3 DNA reads TGTGCCAGCAGCTACAGGGGATATAGCACAGATACGCAGTATTTT.

The chain uses TRBV12-5 and TRBJ1-5; TRBD1 agrees at 7 bases. The trim removed 2 bases at V and 2 bases at J, leaving 9 bases unmatched. CDR3 length: 17 residues. Germline V gives CDR1 LGHNT, CDR2 FRNRAP. The CDR3 DNA reads TGTGCTAGTGGTTTGATCCTCGGGACAGAGGGCAATCAGCCCCAGCATTTT. Residues: CASGLILGTEGNQPQHF.

V is TRBV10-3 and J is TRBJ2-5; D may be TRBD2 (6 bases). The V gene's germline CDR1 is ENHRY and CDR2 SYGVKD. The CDR3 covers 15 residues. V lost 8 bases and J lost 5, with 21 bases in between. The CDR3 spells CAIGDRGDSSETQYF. The CDR3 DNA is TGTGCCATCGGCGATAGAGGGGACTCTTCTGAGACCCAGTACTTC.

The J gene is TRBJ1-5, the V gene TRBV5-1; weak D call: TRBD1 (6 bases). CDR1 and CDR2 from the germline V gene are SGHRS and YFSETQ. Deletions cut 0 bases from V and 5 bases from J, with 12 bases between. This CDR3 has 15 residues. The CDR3 DNA is TGCGCCAGCAGCTTGGGGACAGCGAAAGATCAGCCCCAGCATTTT. Amino acids: CASSLGTAKDQPQHF.

The chain recombines TRBV27 with TRBJ2-3; 7 nucleotides match TRBD2. The germline CDR1 and CDR2 sequences are MNHEY and SMNVEV (reference sequence). The CDR3 length is 16 residues. V lost 2 bases, J lost 5 bases, and 10 bases stayed unmatched. Here the CDR3 reads CASSLRTGGRGDTQYF. Written as DNA, the CDR3 is TGTGCCAGCAGTTTACGAACGGGAGGCCGAGGAGATACGCAGTATTTT.

This clone was recorded once. The DNA is omitted, as the CDR3 cannot be located on it reliably, and the CDR3 follows TCRdb's listing. The V gene is TRBV5-1, the J gene TRBJ2-5; TRBD2, the D gene given by the table, was not confirmed from the DNA. Per germline, CDR1 SGHRS and CDR2 YFSETQ. The CDR3 is made up of 14 amino acids, end residues included. CDR3 region: CASSFGPGGETQYF.

CDR3 bases: TGTGCCATCAGTGGCGAATCTCCGAACACTGAAGCTTTCTTT. Translated: CAISGESPNTEAFF. The V gene is TRBV10-3, the J gene TRBJ1-1; D remains unclear. This CDR3 has 14 residues. CDR1 is ENHRY and CDR2 is SYGVKD in the germline V gene. Deletions cut 4 bases from V and 1 base from J, with 10 bases between.

The chain combines TRBV23-1 with TRBJ2-1, with 10 bases matching TRBD2. TRBV23-1 is classed as an ORF, of uncertain function. The CDR3 loop spans 16 amino acids. Germline trimming cut 3 bases from V and 3 bases from J; bases unmatched to any gene: 5. As DNA, the CDR3 is TGCGCCAGCAGTCAGTCGAAGCGGGAGGGCTACAATGAGCAGTTCTTC. Translated, it gives CASSQSKREGYNEQFF.